This T cell receptor (beta chain) was sequenced for a study of blood T cells in healthy people across ages. Broader study findings: Considered underestimates were the diversity estimates obtained from one million T cells.

Trimming pared 4 bases from V and 7 bases from J, leaving 14 bases between. The CDR3 is 14 residues long. Combining a sample-barcoded 5' primer with a J-beta primer mix, a second PCR ran for 7 to 11 cycles. Unique molecular identifiers of 12 random nucleotides labeled each cDNA. TCRdb re-analysed the 5' RACE reads in MiXCR, keeping a single row per CDR3 protein. The repertoire consists of 800,000 or so distinct CDR3 sequences, with around a quarter occurring once and the leading ten covering approximately 4%. Details on this clonotype: The target antigen is unknown.

The data were also submitted as part of a second study, on T cells of mothers and their children.

The sequence came from a boy aged 10-17 years in good health. The chain couples TRBV12-3 or TRBV12-4 to TRBJ1-5, with D possibly being TRBD1 (6 bases). The sample comprised blood. CDR3 sequence reads: CASSYGLRGQPQHF. The CDR3 nucleotides read TGTGCCAGCAGTTATGGCCTTAGGGGGCAGCCCCAGCATTTT.